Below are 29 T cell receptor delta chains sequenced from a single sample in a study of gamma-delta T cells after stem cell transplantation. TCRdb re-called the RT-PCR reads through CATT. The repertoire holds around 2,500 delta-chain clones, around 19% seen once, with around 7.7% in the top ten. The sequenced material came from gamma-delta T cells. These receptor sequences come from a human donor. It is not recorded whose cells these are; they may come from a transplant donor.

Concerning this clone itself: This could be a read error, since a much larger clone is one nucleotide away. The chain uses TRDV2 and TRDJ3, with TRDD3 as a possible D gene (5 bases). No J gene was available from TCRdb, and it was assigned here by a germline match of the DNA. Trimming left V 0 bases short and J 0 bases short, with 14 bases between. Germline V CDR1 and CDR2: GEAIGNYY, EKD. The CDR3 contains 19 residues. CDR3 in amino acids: CACDTVDTVASWDTRQMFF. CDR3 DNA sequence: TGTGCCTGTGACACCGTTGATACTGTAGCCTCCTGGGACACCCGACAGATGTTTTTC.

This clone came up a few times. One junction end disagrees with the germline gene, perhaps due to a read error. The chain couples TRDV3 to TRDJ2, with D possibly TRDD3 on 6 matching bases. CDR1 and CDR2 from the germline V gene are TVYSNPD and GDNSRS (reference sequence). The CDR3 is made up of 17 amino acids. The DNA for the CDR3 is TGTGCCTCACCGTACTGTGGGATAACCGCTTTGACAGCACCACTCTTCTTT. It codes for CASPYCGITALTAPLFF.

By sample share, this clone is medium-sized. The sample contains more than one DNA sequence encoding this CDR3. CDR3 nucleotides: TGTGCTCTTGGGAGCCCCAACAGAGAGACTAAACTGGGGTCCTACGTACGGGGATTTTCGTCCTGGGACACCCGACAGATGTTTTTC. This sequence encodes CALGSPNRETKLGSYVRGFSSWDTRQMFF. V gene TRDV1 combines with J gene TRDJ3, with D maybe TRDD3 (7 bases). Germline V CDR1 and CDR2: TSWWSYY, QGS. The ends were cut back, 5 bases at V and 1 base at J, with 48 bases in the middle. This CDR3 has 29 amino acids.

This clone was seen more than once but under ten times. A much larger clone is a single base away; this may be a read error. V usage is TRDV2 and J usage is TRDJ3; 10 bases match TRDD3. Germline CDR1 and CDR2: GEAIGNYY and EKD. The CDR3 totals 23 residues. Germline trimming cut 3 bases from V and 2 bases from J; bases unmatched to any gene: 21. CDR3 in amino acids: CACDAGFLGDTGKPTWDTRQMFF. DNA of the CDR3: TGTGCCTGTGACGCCGGGTTTTTGGGGGATACTGGTAAGCCGACCTGGGACACCCGACAGATGTTTTTC.

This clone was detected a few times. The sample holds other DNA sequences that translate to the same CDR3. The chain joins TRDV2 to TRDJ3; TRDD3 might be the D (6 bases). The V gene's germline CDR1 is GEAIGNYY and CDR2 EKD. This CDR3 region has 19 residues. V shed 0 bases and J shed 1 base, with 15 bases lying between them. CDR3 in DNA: TGTGCCTGTGACACCGTGAGGGATAAGGGTTCCTGGGACACCCGACAGATGTTTTTC. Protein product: CACDTVRDKGSWDTRQMFF.

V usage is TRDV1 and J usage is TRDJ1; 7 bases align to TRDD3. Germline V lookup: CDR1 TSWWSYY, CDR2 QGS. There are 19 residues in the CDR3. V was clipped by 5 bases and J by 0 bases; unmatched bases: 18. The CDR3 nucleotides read TGTGCTCTTGGGTCCCATCGCCACTGGGGCCCTACTTACACCGATAAACTCATCTTT. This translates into CALGSHRHWGPTYTDKLIF.

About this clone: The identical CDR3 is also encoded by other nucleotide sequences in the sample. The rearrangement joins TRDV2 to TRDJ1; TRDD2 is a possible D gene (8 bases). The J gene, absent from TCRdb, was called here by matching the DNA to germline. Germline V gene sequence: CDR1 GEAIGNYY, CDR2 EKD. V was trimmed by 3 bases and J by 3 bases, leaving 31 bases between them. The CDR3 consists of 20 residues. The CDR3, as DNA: TGTGCCTGTGACCCGGCCACTTCCTACAACAATCGACTGGGGTCCGATAAACTCATCTTT. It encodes CACDPATSYNNRLGSDKLIF.

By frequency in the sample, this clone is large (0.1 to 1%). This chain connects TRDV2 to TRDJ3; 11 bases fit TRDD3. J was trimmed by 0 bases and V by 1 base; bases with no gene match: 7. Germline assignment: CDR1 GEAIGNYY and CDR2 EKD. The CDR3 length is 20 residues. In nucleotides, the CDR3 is TGTGCCTGTGACACGAAGTACTGGGGGATATGCTCCTGGGACACCCGACAGATGTTTTTC. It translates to CACDTKYWGICSWDTRQMFF.

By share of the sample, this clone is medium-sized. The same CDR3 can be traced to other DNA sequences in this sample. For the CDR3, the DNA is TGTGCAGCAAGGGATATGGGGGCCTTCCCCCGTATGGGGGACTCCACCGATAAACTCATCTTT. This encodes CAARDMGAFPRMGDSTDKLIF. The chain combines TRAV29/DV5 with TRDJ1; D is perhaps TRDD3 (7 bases). CDR1 is NSMFDY, CDR2 ISSIKDK, per germline. The CDR3 extends over 21 amino acids. With 2 bases removed from V and 1 base from J, the gap between germline ends came to 33 bases.

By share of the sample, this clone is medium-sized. The CDR3 DNA reads TGTGCTCTTGGGGGGGTACTTCCATCATACGTTTTATACCACACCGATAAACTCATCTTT. Its translation: CALGGVLPSYVLYHTDKLIF. The chain is built from TRDV1 and TRDJ1; D may be TRDD2 or TRDD3 (5 bases each). Trimming pared 4 bases from V and 0 bases from J, leaving 27 bases between. The CDR3 length is 20 residues. Germline CDR1 reads TSWWSYY; CDR2 reads QGS.

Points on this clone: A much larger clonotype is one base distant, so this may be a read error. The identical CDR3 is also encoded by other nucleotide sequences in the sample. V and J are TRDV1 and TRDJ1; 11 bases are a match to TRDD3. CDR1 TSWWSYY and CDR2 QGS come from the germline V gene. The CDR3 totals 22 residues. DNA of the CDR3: TGTGCTCTTGGGGAACTCAGCGTGATTCCGGTACTGGGGGATAAGGGAACCGATAAACTCATCTTC. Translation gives CALGELSVIPVLGDKGTDKLIF.

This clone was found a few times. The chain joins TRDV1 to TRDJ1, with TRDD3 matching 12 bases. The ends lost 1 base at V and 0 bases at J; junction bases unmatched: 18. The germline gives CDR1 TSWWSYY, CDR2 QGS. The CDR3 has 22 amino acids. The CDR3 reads CALGEPSYPTGGYIRYTDKLIF. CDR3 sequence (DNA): TGTGCTCTTGGGGAACCCTCCTACCCTACTGGGGGATACATAAGGTACACCGATAAACTCATCTTT.

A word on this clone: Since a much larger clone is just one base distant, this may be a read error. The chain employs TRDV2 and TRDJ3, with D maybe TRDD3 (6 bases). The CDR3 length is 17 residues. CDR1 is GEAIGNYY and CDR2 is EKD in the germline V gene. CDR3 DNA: TGTGCCTGTGACACTGGGGGCCTCTCCTTGGACACCCGACAGATGTTTTTC. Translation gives CACDTGGLSLDTRQMFF.

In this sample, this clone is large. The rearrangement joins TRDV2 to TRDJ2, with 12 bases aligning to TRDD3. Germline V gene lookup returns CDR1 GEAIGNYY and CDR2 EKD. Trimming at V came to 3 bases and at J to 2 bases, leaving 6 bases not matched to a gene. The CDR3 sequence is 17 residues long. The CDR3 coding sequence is TGTGCCTGTGACTTACTGGGGGATACATCCTTGACAGCACAACTCTTCTTT. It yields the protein CACDLLGDTSLTAQLFF.

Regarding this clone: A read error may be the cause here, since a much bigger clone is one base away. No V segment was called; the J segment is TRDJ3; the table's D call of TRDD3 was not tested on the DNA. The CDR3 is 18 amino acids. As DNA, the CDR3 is TGTGCCTGTGAGCGCCCCTACTGGGGGATAGCTGCCACCCGACAGATGTTTTTC. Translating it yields CACERPYWGIAATRQMFF.

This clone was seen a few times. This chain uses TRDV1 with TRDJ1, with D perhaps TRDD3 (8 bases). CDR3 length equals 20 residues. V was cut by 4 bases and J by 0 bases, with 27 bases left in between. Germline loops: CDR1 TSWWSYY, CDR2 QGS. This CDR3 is CALGGSYWFNGGSDTDKLIF. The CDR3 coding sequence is TGTGCTCTTGGGGGTTCCTACTGGTTTAATGGGGGATCGGACACCGATAAACTCATCTTT.

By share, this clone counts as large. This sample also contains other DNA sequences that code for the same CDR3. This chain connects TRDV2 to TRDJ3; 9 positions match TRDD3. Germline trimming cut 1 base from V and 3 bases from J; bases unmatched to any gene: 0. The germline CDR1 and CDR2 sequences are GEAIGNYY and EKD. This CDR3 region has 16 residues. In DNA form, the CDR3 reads TGTGCCTGTGACACTGGGGGATACTGGGACACCCGACAGATGTTTTTC. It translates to CACDTGGYWDTRQMFF.

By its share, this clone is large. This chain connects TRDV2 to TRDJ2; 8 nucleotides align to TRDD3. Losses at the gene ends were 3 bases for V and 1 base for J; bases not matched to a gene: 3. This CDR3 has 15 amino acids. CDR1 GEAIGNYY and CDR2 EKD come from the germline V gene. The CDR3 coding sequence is TGTGCCTGTGACCGGCTGGGGGATTTGACAGCACAACTCTTCTTT. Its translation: CACDRLGDLTAQLFF.

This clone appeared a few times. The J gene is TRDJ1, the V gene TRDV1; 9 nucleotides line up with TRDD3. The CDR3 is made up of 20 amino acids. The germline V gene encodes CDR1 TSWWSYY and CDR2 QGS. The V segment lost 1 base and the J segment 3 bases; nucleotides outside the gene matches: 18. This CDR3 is CALGEPSFPLGDTRSDKLIF. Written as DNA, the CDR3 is TGTGCTCTTGGGGAACCCAGCTTCCCACTTGGGGATACGCGATCCGATAAACTCATCTTT.

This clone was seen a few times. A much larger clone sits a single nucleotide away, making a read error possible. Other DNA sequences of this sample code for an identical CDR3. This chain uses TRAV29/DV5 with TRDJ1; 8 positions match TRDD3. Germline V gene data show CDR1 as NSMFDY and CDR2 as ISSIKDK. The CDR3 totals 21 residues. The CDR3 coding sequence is TGTGCAGCAAGCGCGCGACCTTCGTCCTACTGGGGGGCGACTTACACTGATAAACTCATCTTT. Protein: CAASARPSSYWGATYTDKLIF.

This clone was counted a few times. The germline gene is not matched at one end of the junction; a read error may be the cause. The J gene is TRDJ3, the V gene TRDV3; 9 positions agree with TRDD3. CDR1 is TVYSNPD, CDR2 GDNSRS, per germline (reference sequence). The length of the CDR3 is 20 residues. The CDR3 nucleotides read TGTGCCTTTGTTGAGTACTGGGGGAGTGTTAGCTCCGGGGACACCCGACAGATGTTTTTC. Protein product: CAFVEYWGSVSSGDTRQMFF.

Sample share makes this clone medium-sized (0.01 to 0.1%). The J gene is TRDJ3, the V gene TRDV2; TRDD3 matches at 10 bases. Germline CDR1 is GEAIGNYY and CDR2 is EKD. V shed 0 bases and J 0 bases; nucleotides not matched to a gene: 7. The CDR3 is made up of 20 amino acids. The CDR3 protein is CACDTWGIPRDSWDTRQMFF. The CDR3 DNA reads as TGTGCCTGTGACACCTGGGGGATACCCCGCGACTCCTGGGACACCCGACAGATGTTTTTC.

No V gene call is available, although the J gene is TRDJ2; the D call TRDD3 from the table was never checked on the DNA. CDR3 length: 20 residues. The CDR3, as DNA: TGTGCCTTCACCGCCTCCCATGGGGATACCCGCCTGAGGGCGACAGCACCACTCTTCTTT. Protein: CAFTASHGDTRLRATAPLFF.

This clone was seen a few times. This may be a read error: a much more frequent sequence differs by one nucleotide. The DNA of the CDR3 is TGTGCTCTTGGAGTCCTTCCTACAATTCTTACTCTTCGTACTGGGGGCTACACCGATAAACTCATCTTT. This sequence encodes CALGVLPTILTLRTGGYTDKLIF. The chain combines TRDV1 with TRDJ1; maybe TRDD2 (9 bases). The CDR3 is 23 amino acids. V was cut by 6 bases and J by 0 bases, with 38 bases left in between. Germline CDR1 TSWWSYY, CDR2 QGS.

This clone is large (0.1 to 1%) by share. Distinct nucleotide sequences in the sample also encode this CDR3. The CDR3 DNA reads as TGTGCAGCAAGCGATCCTACTGGGGGATACGCGGGGTACACCGATAAACTCATCTTT. The encoded protein is CAASDPTGGYAGYTDKLIF. J is TRDJ1 and V is TRAV29/DV5, with 13 nucleotides matching TRDD3. Trimming took 0 bases from V and 0 from J; bases not matched to a gene: 11. The CDR3 runs 19 residues. Germline V lookup: CDR1 NSMFDY, CDR2 ISSIKDK.

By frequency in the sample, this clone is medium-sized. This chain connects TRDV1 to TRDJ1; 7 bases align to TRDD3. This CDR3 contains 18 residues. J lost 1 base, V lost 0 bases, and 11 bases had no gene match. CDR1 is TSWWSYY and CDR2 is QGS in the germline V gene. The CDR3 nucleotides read TGTGCTCTTGGGGAACTGCACTTTATGGGGATAACCACCGATAAACTCATCTTT. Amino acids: CALGELHFMGITTDKLIF.

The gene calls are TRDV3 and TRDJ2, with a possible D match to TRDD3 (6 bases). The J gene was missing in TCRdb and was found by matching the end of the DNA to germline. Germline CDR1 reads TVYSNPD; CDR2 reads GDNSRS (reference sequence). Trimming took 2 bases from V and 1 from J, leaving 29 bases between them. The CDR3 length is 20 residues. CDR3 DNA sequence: TGTGCCTTTCGCAGGCTAGCGAGAGGCCCGGGGGAACTTTTGACAGCACAACTCTTCTTT. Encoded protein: CAFRRLARGPGELLTAQLFF.

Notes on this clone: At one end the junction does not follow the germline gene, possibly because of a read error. CDR3 DNA: TGTGCAGCAACGACCTTGTGGCAGACAGCACGACTCTTCTTT. Translating it yields CAATTLWQTARLFF. The chain links TRAV29/DV5 to TRDJ2; unclear D gene. Germline-derived CDR1 and CDR2 are NSMFDY and ISSIKDK. The CDR3 is 14 residues long.

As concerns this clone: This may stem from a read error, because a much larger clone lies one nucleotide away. CDR3 loop: CACNTGRGVSALTAQLFF. DNA of the CDR3: TGTGCCTGTAACACCGGGCGGGGGGTCTCAGCTTTGACAGCACAACTCTTCTTT. The chain is built from TRDV2 and TRDJ2, with D maybe TRDD3 (5 bases). The germline V gene has CDR1 GEAIGNYY and CDR2 EKD. This CDR3 has 18 residues.